The present entry profiles one T cell receptor beta chain with its context. The target antigen is unknown. Exclusion of a patient followed from autoimmune disease history or systemic immunosuppression. This entry comes from a study of OX40 agonist ivuxolimab in advanced cancers. Looking at the study overall: Subjects had a mean age of around 60 years, with a range of 23 to 79; approximately 83% were male. One patient with hepatocellular carcinoma and two with cutaneous melanoma, three in all, had partial responses. Study-wide results and caveats: Researchers did not establish what antigens the expanded peripheral T cells target.

Germline-derived CDR1 and CDR2 are SGHNT and YENEEA. V lost 3 bases, J lost 3 bases, and 3 bases stayed unmatched. The CDR3 contains 14 residues. Profiling relied on immunoSEQ multiplex PCR, and the TCRdb table lists in-frame clones only, not all of them. The repertoire includes about 17,000 clones, roughly 78% of them detected once, and 2% to 2.5% sits in the top ten. The sample in question was CD4+ or CD8+ T cells sorted from blood, obtained in a trial of the OX40 agonist ivuxolimab. The chain has TRBV11-3 and TRBJ2-3; 7 bases fit TRBD1. This clonotype originated in an adult with an advanced solid tumor such as melanoma, head and neck, liver or kidney cancer. This CDR3 is CASSFRGSTDTQYF. CDR3 coding DNA: TGTGCCAGCAGCTTCAGGGGGAGTACAGATACGCAGTATTTT. The whole variable domain, filled in from reference TRBV11-3 and TRBJ2-3, reads EAGVVQSPRYKIIEKKQPVAFWCNPISGHNTLYWYLQNLGQGPELLIRYENEEAVDDSQLPKDRFSAERLKGVDSTLKIQPAELGDSAVYLCASSFRGSTDTQYFGPGTRLTVL.